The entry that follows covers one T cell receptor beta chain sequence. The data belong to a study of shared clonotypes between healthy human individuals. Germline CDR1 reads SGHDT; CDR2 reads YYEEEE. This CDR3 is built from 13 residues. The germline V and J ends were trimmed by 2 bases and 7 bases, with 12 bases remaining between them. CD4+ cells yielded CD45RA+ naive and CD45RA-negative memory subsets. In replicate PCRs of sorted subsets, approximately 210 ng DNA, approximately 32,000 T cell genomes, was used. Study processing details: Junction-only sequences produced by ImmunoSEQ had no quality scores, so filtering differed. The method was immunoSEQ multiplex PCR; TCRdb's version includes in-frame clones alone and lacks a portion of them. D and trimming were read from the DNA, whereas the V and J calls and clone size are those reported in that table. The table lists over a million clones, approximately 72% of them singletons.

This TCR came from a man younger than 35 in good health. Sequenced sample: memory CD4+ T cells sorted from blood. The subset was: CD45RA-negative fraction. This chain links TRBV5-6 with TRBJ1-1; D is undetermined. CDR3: CASSLPVGYEAFF. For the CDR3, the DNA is TGTGCCAGCAGCTTACCGGTTGGTTATGAAGCTTTCTTT.